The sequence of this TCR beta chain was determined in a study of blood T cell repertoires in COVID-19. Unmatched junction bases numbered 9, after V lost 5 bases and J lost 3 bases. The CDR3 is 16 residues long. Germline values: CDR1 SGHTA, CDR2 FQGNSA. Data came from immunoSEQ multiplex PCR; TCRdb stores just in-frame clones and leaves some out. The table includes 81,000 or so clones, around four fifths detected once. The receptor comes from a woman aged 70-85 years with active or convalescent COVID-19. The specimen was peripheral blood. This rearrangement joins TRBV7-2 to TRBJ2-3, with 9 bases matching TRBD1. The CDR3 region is CASSRGQGGVTDTQYF. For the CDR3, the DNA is TGTGCCAGCAGCCGGGGACAGGGTGGAGTAACAGATACGCAGTATTTT. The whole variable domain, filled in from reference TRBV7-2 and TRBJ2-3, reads GAGVSQSPSNKVTEKGKDVELRCDPISGHTALYWYRQSLGQGLEFLIYFQGNSAPDKSGLPSDRFSAERTGGSVSTLTIQRTQQEDSAVYLCASSRGQGGVTDTQYFGPGTRLTVL.